The table lists the clone carrying this TCR beta chain with a count of one. The sample is drawn from a study of OX40 agonist ivuxolimab in advanced cancers. Study overall: Across the patients, intravenous ivuxolimab was delivered every 2 weeks at 0.01 to 10 mg/kg. Earlier anti-PD-1, anti-PD-L1 or anti-CTLA-4 therapy was permitted; less than 50% had received some.

This table comes from immunoSEQ multiplex PCR, and its TCRdb copy is limited to in-frame clones, with some not included. The profile shows about 58,000 clones, about 81% of them singletons. The sample here was CD4+ or CD8+ T cells sorted from blood, taken in a trial of the OX40 agonist ivuxolimab. This TCR was recovered from an adult with an advanced solid tumor such as melanoma, head and neck, liver or kidney cancer.

CDR3 in DNA: TGTGCCAGCAGCCCGCCGGTCCGTTGGGAATTTAATGAAAAACTGTTTTTT. It yields the protein CASSPPVRWEFNEKLFF. The chain couples TRBV7-9 to TRBJ1-4; D remains ambiguous. The CDR3 spans 17 residues. Trimming pared 5 bases from V and 4 bases from J, leaving 20 bases between. Germline CDR1 and CDR2: SEHNR and FQNEAQ (reference sequence).